The 16 T cell receptor beta chains below all came from one sample that was sequenced in a study of T-cell reconstitution after alpha-beta-depleted transplantation in children. As it was prepared, the TCRbeta library received unique molecular identifiers. TCRdb reanalysed the PCR reads using MiXCR and keeps one entry per CDR3 protein. This sample has around 500,000 distinct CDR3 sequences; 23% occur once, and the top ten carry over 12%. Sequenced here: PBMCs, mostly from graft donor cells, sampled 360 days after TCRalphabeta/CD19-depleted stem cell transplant. These receptors all come from a boy under three years old who had a stem cell transplant for acute myeloid leukemia, so the T cells may come from the graft donor.

The CDR3 nucleotides are TGCAGTGCTAGGTACTCGACAGGGACCCAGCATTTT. It codes for CSARYSTGTQHF. This chain joins TRBV20-1 and TRBJ1-5; 7 bases match TRBD1. This CDR3 is built from 12 residues. J gave up 11 bases and V 3 bases, and 7 bases lay outside the gene matches. CDR1 is DFQATT, CDR2 SNEGSKA, per germline (reference sequence).

This clonotype showed up many times. CDR3 in amino acids: CASSLVPAGTGELFF. CDR3 coding DNA: TGTGCCAGCAGCTTAGTCCCGGCGGGGACCGGGGAGCTGTTTTTT. V gene TRBV11-2 combines with J gene TRBJ2-2, with D perhaps TRBD2 (6 bases). CDR3 size: 15 residues. V shed 1 base and J shed 5 bases, with 11 bases lying between them. Germline CDR1 SGHAT, CDR2 FQNNGV.

This chain connects TRBV7-3 to TRBJ2-3, with D perhaps given as TRBD1 or TRBD2 (5 bases each). The CDR3 is 21 amino acids. Per the germline V gene, CDR1 is SGHTA and CDR2 is FQGTGA. V was cut by 1 base and J by 1 base, with 27 bases left in between. The CDR3 nucleotides read TGTGCCAGCAGCTTAAGGTCGGGACCCTTCCAGCGCGCGACCCGCACAGATACGCAGTATTTT. Its protein is CASSLRSGPFQRATRTDTQYF.

This clonotype was seen a few times. The chain couples TRBV20-1 to TRBJ2-6; D may be TRBD1 (5 bases). Germline CDR1 reads DFQATT; CDR2 reads SNEGSKA (reference sequence). Trimming removed 4 bases at V and 3 bases at J, with 16 bases between. This CDR3 spans 16 amino acids. The CDR3 bases are TGCAGTGCTATAATCCAAGGGGCGCGTGGGGCCAACGTCCTGACTTTC. This gives the protein CSAIIQGARGANVLTF.

This clonotype occurred many times. The chain is built from TRBV12-3 or TRBV12-4 and TRBJ2-1, with 7 positions matching TRBD1. There are 14 residues in the CDR3. Unmatched junction bases numbered 9, after V lost 4 bases and J lost 9 bases. This chain's CDR3 is CASSSQMRTGEQFF. In DNA form, the CDR3 reads TGTGCCAGCAGTTCCCAAATGAGGACAGGTGAGCAGTTCTTC.

In its sample, this clonotype was seen many times. The V and J genes are TRBV12-3 or TRBV12-4 and TRBJ2-2, with D maybe TRBD2 (6 bases). The ends were cut back, 5 bases at V and 1 base at J, with 11 bases in the middle. This CDR3 comprises 15 residues. The CDR3 coding sequence is TGTGCCAGCAGTGCCCGGGAGTTGAACACCGGGGAGCTGTTTTTT. It codes for CASSARELNTGELFF.

This clonotype was detected ten times or more. The gene calls are TRBV27 and TRBJ2-2; D remains unclear. V was clipped by 5 bases and J by 1 base, with 8 bases between them. Germline V CDR1 and CDR2: MNHEY, SMNVEV (reference sequence). This CDR3 has 14 residues. CDR3 in DNA: TGTGCCAGCAGTGGAGAGCAGAACACCGGGGAGCTGTTTTTT. Encoded protein: CASSGEQNTGELFF.

Only a few counts were recorded for this clonotype. This CDR3 is CASRPAPTGELFF. The CDR3 nucleotides read TGTGCCAGCAGGCCGGCGCCGACCGGGGAGCTGTTTTTT. The rearrangement links TRBV6-1 to TRBJ2-2, with D uncertain. Germline CDR1 is MNHNS and CDR2 is SASEGT. V was cut by 6 bases and J by 5 bases, with 10 bases left in between. The CDR3 length is 13 residues.

The CDR3 nucleotides read TGCAGTGCTAGGCCGGGGGCCCTCTACGAGCAGTACTTC. Its translation is CSARPGALYEQYF. The V call is TRBV20-1, the J call TRBJ2-7; D assignment may be TRBD1 or TRBD2 (6 bases each). The CDR3 runs 13 residues. Germline assignment: CDR1 DFQATT and CDR2 SNEGSKA (reference sequence). Trimming stripped 3 bases from V and 3 bases from J, with 12 bases between.

This chain links TRBV12-3 or TRBV12-4 with TRBJ2-7, with D unclear. The CDR3 is 14 residues long. The ends were cut back, 6 bases at V and 0 bases at J, with 12 bases in the middle. The DNA of the CDR3 is TGTGCCAGCAGGCGCGGCGGTCTCTCCTACGAGCAGTACTTC. It translates to CASRRGGLSYEQYF.

The gene calls are TRBV12-5 and TRBJ2-1, with a tentative D call TRBD2 (5 bases). The CDR3 spans 13 residues. Looked up from germline, CDR1 is LGHNT and CDR2 is FRNRAP. Trimming took off 1 base at V and 4 bases at J, with 5 bases between the two ends. CDR3 coding DNA: TGTGCTAGTGGTTTGGGCGGGTACAATGAGCAGTTCTTC. This codes for CASGLGGYNEQFF.

This clonotype was seen repeatedly, ten times or more. This rearrangement joins TRBV5-1 to TRBJ1-1; the D is unclear. Germline V gene lookup returns CDR1 SGHRS and CDR2 YFSETQ. The germline V and J ends were trimmed by 1 base and 0 bases, with 16 bases remaining between them. This CDR3 is 17 amino acids long. This chain's CDR3 is CASSLRAASPMNTEAFF. The CDR3 bases are TGCGCCAGCAGCTTGAGAGCAGCCTCCCCGATGAACACTGAAGCTTTCTTT.

This clonotype was seen repeatedly, ten times or more. The chain carries TRBV10-2 and TRBJ2-2, with a possible D match to TRBD2 (5 bases). The CDR3 totals 10 residues. Germline lookup yields CDR1 WSHSY and CDR2 SAAADI. The germline V and J ends were trimmed by 8 bases and 8 bases, with 6 bases remaining between them. The CDR3 sequence: CASGLGELFF. CDR3 nucleotides: TGCGCCAGCGGACTGGGGGAGCTGTTTTTT.

This clonotype has a handful of counts. V usage is TRBV12-3 or TRBV12-4 and J usage is TRBJ2-7; 11 positions agree with TRBD1. This CDR3 spans 15 amino acids. Trimming at V came to 5 bases and at J to 6 bases, leaving 9 bases not matched to a gene. The CDR3 coding sequence is TGTGCCAGCAGTCCCGGGACAGGGGGATTCTTCGAGCAGTACGTC. Translation gives CASSPGTGGFFEQYV.

This clonotype was seen more than once but under ten times. This chain joins TRBV28 and TRBJ2-3; the D is unclear. This CDR3 has 14 amino acids. The ends were cut back, 3 bases at V and 1 base at J, with 8 bases in the middle. Germline CDR1 is MDHEN and CDR2 is SYDVKM. The CDR3 region has the DNA TGTGCCAGCAGTTTTGCGACCCGCACAGATACGCAGTATTTT. Its protein is CASSFATRTDTQYF.

The rearrangement links TRBV6-5 to TRBJ1-6; no clear D. Trimming cost V 2 bases and J 9 bases, with 8 bases left between them. Germline CDR1 MNHEY, CDR2 SVGAGI. The CDR3 extends over 13 amino acids. The CDR3 sequence: CASSYTSSSPLHF. CDR3 DNA sequence: TGTGCCAGCAGTTACACGTCTTCTTCACCCCTCCACTTT.